This T cell receptor (beta chain) was retrieved from a study of T-cell memory formation after mild COVID-19. Turning to the study itself: Clusters of TCRs were largely donor specific.

Study conclusions and caveats: CD4+ clones that contracted lay mainly in CM and EM; CD8+ ones lay in EMRA. Some clones that responded were present in memory (sampled pre-infection), which suggests cross-reactive memory joined.

This clonotype occurred a few times. The antigen remains unidentified. Constant-segment-primed 5'RACE gave TCR alpha and TCR beta cDNA libraries with sample barcodes and UMIs. TCRdb fed the 5' RACE reads into MiXCR, producing one record per CDR3 protein. This table has a few hundred thousand distinct CDR3 sequences, about a sixth appearing once. This sequence was found in a man younger than 30 who had mild COVID-19 (a few samples of this study predate the infection). Cell type and time point are not known. Sequenced material: PBMCs or a T cell subset sorted from them (not recorded which).

CDR3 sequence (DNA): TGCAGTGCTAGAAACGGGGCTGGAAACACCATATATTTT. This gives the protein CSARNGAGNTIYF. The V call is TRBV20-1, the J call TRBJ1-3; D remains ambiguous. This CDR3 region has 13 residues. The germline gives CDR1 DFQATT, CDR2 SNEGSKA (reference sequence). Trimming left V 2 bases short and J 2 bases short, with 7 bases between.